This T cell receptor beta chain was identified during a study of HIV-infected patients and healthy controls. Study conclusions and caveats: Slight age and sex differences between study cohorts did not explain the diversity differences.

cDNA was made from 400 to 500 ng RNA using alpha and beta constant primers. Each of the alpha and beta chains got its own library through chain-specific third strand synthesis with indices. Each cDNA molecule was barcoded, and a single primer pair amplified each chain. TCRdb passed the 5' RACE reads through MiXCR, listing each CDR3 protein once. This table has 15,000 to 20,000 distinct CDR3 sequences, approximately 9.1% appearing once. No cell fractionation was done, so the repertoire covers all unsorted peripheral blood T cells. As controls, some 10 uninfected healthy donors gave samples, and four gave a couple of samples three to four months apart. V was shortened by 0 bases and J by 2 bases, with 8 bases between the two germline ends. The CDR3 is 15 residues long. CDR1 LGHDT and CDR2 YNNKEL come from the germline V gene (reference sequence). This clonotype is deemed medium-sized. Its antigen is undetermined.

The chain links TRBV3-1 to TRBJ2-1, with D possibly matching TRBD2 (5 bases). The TCR sequence derives from an adult in good health. Sequencing used blood. CDR3 nucleotides: TGTGCCAGCAGCCAAGAGTTGCGGGCCTACAATGAGCAGTTCTTC. Translation gives CASSQELRAYNEQFF.